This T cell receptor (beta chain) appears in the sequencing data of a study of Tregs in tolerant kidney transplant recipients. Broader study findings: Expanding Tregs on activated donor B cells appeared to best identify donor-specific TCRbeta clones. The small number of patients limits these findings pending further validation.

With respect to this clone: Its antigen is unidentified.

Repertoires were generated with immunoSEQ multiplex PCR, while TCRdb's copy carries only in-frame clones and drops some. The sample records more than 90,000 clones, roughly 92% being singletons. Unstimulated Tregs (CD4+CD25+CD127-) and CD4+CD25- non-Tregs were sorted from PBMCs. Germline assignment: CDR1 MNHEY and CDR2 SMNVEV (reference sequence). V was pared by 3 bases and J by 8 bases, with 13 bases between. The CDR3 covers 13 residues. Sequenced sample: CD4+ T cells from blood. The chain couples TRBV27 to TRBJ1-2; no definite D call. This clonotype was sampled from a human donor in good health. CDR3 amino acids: CASSFRGLQGYTF. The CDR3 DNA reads TGTGCCAGCAGTTTCCGCGGGCTTCAAGGCTACACCTTC.